Listed below are T cell receptor beta chains from one sample, sequenced in a study of blood T cells in healthy people across ages. TCRdb re-derived calls from the 5' RACE reads in MiXCR, one entry per CDR3 protein. Of approximately 490,000 distinct CDR3 sequences listed, around 24% are singletons. This sample also appeared in a second study, on T cells of mothers and their children.

Sequencing was performed on blood. The receptor source for this set is a boy between 10 and 17 years old in good health. Each CDR3 is given without its conserved first and last residue.

j_gene,v_gene,CDR3aa
TRBJ2-7,TRBV18,ASSRKGLSYEQY
TRBJ2-5,TRBV6-2/TRBV6-3,ACRPTGYTETQY
TRBJ2-3,TRBV12-3/TRBV12-4,ASSFQAMGTDTQY
NA,TRBV5-5,ASSSHGQGAGNEQF
TRBJ2-5,TRBV20-1,SAEQGPLLYQETQY
TRBJ1-4,TRBV2,AGLTSGTTNEKLF
TRBJ2-1,TRBV4-3,ASSQDEGYEQF
TRBJ2-2,TRBV7-6,ASSLGARNTGELF
TRBJ2-6,TRBV7-9,ASSSNVLT
TRBJ1-1,TRBV29-1,SVERSGARDTEAF
TRBJ2-7,TRBV29-1,SALTGDYEQY
TRBJ2-7,TRBV7-9,ASSSTGVAYEQY
TRBJ2-3,TRBV5-1,ASSMKYRGRTDTQY
TRBJ1-3,TRBV7-9,ASSPPPATPEGNTIY
TRBJ2-3,TRBV10-3,AISDRKRGWTDTQY
TRBJ2-5,TRBV5-6,ASSSGQVPGQIQETQY
TRBJ2-5,TRBV7-2,ASSWAEQETQY
TRBJ2-2,TRBV7-2,ASSLVSGANTGELF
TRBJ1-3,TRBV20-1,SARNPPGNTIY
TRBJ2-3,TRBV6-1,ASSNTGFKTDTQY
TRBJ1-1,TRBV7-2,ASRSGREGPEAF
TRBJ1-2,TRBV7-9,ASSSQGSNYGYI
TRBJ1-1,TRBV7-9,ASSLTGPRNTEAF
TRBJ2-7,TRBV20-1,SASPRQPYEQY
TRBJ2-1,TRBV20-1,SASDQGAIGIYNEQF
TRBJ1-1,TRBV20-1,SAYGQGTEAF
TRBJ2-5,TRBV6-2/TRBV6-3,ASSYGGGAGKTQY
NA,TRBV2,ASGGTTLWGEQF
TRBJ2-3,TRBV20-1,SAIPGLARDTQY
TRBJ2-7,TRBV5-1,ASSLFGQNYEQY
TRBJ2-1,TRBV7-2,ASSFSGPGVIEQF
NA,TRBV4-1,ASSQPRFSGRAIFYEQY
TRBJ2-7,TRBV18,ASSPLTDSYEQY
TRBJ1-1,TRBV15,ATSGESVNTEAF
TRBJ2-3,TRBV6-6,ASSADKATDTQY
TRBJ1-2,TRBV9,ASSVVEYHSNYGYT
NA,TRBV27,ASSTAVSYEQY
NA,TRBV18,ASSPLVRNNEQF
TRBJ1-2,TRBV19,ASSWTGGVYGYT
TRBJ2-3,TRBV7-2,ASSPRQFSGGVFADTQY
TRBJ2-7,TRBV28,ASSFSGQSYEQH
TRBJ2-5,TRBV20-1,SARGGSGDRETQY